Following are 30 T cell receptor beta chains from one sample sequenced in a study of T cell repertoires in cytomegalovirus infection. MiXCR, run by TCRdb on the reads, gives a single entry per CDR3 protein. The sample includes about 150,000 distinct CDR3 sequences, 23% of them seen just once. The sample comprised PBMCs. These receptor sequences come from a human donor in good health (CMV status not recorded). Some clones in this sample may be carry-over from other donors' samples.

A note on this clonotype: This may stem from a read error, because a much larger clone lies one nucleotide away. This rearrangement joins TRBV28 to TRBJ2-2; 12 positions agree with TRBD1. The CDR3 runs to 16 residues. V trimming: 3 bases; J trimming: 5 bases; junction bases outside the gene matches: 4. Germline V gene sequence: CDR1 MDHEN, CDR2 SYDVKM. CDR3 nucleotide sequence: TGTGCCAGCAGTTTGGGACAGGGGGCGTATACCGGGGAGCTGTTTTTT. This codes for CASSLGQGAYTGELFF.

At least ten counts were recorded for this clonotype. This sequence joins TRBV27 and TRBJ1-5, with D tentatively TRBD1 (5 bases). The CDR3 has 15 residues. V shed 8 bases and J shed 3 bases, with 17 bases lying between them. Germline-derived CDR1 and CDR2 are MNHEY and SMNVEV (reference sequence). The CDR3 region is CASGHPGPFNQPQHF. DNA for the CDR3: TGTGCCAGCGGGCACCCGGGACCCTTCAATCAGCCCCAGCATTTT.

For this clonotype: One end of the junction fails to match germline, which may point to a read error. The V and J genes are TRBV6-6 and TRBJ1-1; D gene unclear. The CDR3 covers 15 residues. Germline CDR1 is MNHNY and CDR2 is SVGAGI (reference sequence). The DNA of the CDR3 is TGTGCCAGCAGTGGATCCCGGGGAAAGAACTCTGAAGCTTTCTTT. Amino acids: CASSGSRGKNSEAFF.

Ten or more counts support this clonotype. This sequence joins TRBV7-2 and TRBJ2-2, with D hard to call. The CDR3 is 14 residues long. Germline CDR1 reads SGHTA; CDR2 reads FQGNSA. V was trimmed by 4 bases and J by 0 bases, leaving 6 bases between them. The CDR3 loop reads CASSYGANTGELFF. The CDR3 nucleotides are TGTGCCAGCAGCTACGGAGCGAACACCGGGGAGCTGTTTTTT.

This clonotype was found a few times. The rearrangement uses TRBV4-1 and TRBJ1-5, with D possibly matching TRBD1 (5 bases). The germline CDR1 and CDR2 sequences are MGHRA and YSYEKL. The CDR3 contains 16 residues. Trimming shortened V by 3 bases and J by 4 bases, and 16 bases separated the two germline ends. CDR3 DNA: TGCGCCAGCAGCCACCCCCTGGGACGGGGAAATCAGCCCCAGCATTTT. Protein: CASSHPLGRGNQPQHF.

The table lists this clonotype with a count of one. The chain has TRBV5-4 and TRBJ2-1, with 14 bases lining up with TRBD2. The CDR3 spans 16 residues. Germline V gene sequence: CDR1 SGHNT, CDR2 YYREEE (reference sequence). With 4 bases clipped from V and 7 bases from J, the junction kept 7 bases outside the gene matches. Written as DNA, the CDR3 is TGTGCCAGCAGCAGGGGACTAGCGGGAGTGGGGAATGAGCAGTTCTTC. It yields the protein CASSRGLAGVGNEQFF.

The chain recombines TRBV5-1 with TRBJ2-7, with 8 bases aligning to TRBD1. CDR1 is SGHRS, CDR2 YFSETQ, per germline. The CDR3 has 14 amino acids. J was trimmed by 6 bases and V by 3 bases; bases with no gene match: 8. The CDR3 region has the DNA TGCGCCAGCAGCTCGGGGACAGGCAATGGCGAGCAGTACTTC. Translating it yields CASSSGTGNGEQYF.

Only a few counts were recorded for this clonotype. V gene TRBV28 combines with J gene TRBJ2-5; 7 nucleotides line up with TRBD2. The germline CDR1 and CDR2 sequences are MDHEN and SYDVKM. The CDR3 runs 14 residues. V was clipped by 6 bases and J by 2 bases; unmatched bases: 6. As DNA, the CDR3 is TGTGCCAGCAGACTGGGACTACGTCAAGAGACCCAGTACTTC. Its protein is CASRLGLRQETQYF.

This clonotype was recorded at least ten times. This chain links TRBV18 with TRBJ1-2; 12 bases line up with TRBD1. Germline CDR1 reads KGHSH; CDR2 reads LQKENI. The CDR3 contains 16 residues. V shed 5 bases and J 4 bases; nucleotides not matched to a gene: 8. CDR3 sequence (DNA): TGTGCCAGCTCAGAGCCGGGACAGGGGGCAAGCTATGGCTACACCTTC. Protein sequence: CASSEPGQGASYGYTF.

This clonotype was detected a few times. The V and J genes are TRBV5-4 and TRBJ2-5, with TRBD1 matching 7 bases. V shed 4 bases, J shed 5 bases, and the junction held 8 bases outside the gene matches. The CDR3 spans 14 residues. Germline CDR1 is SGHNT and CDR2 is YYREEE (reference sequence). The CDR3 here is CASSIGQATETQYF. CDR3 DNA: TGTGCCAGCAGCATAGGACAGGCGACGGAGACCCAGTACTTC.

The sample holds many counts of this clonotype. The chain recombines TRBV6-5 with TRBJ1-2, with D maybe TRBD1 (5 bases). The germline CDR1 and CDR2 sequences are MNHEY and SVGAGI. The CDR3 sequence is 15 residues long. V lost 0 bases and J lost 7, with 15 bases in between. CDR3 protein: CASSYSVGGASGYTF. CDR3 nucleotide sequence: TGTGCCAGCAGTTACTCGGTCGGAGGGGCGTCTGGCTACACCTTC.

This clonotype has a count of ten or more. The chain carries TRBV7-2 and TRBJ2-7; 8 bases match TRBD2. Germline V gene lookup returns CDR1 SGHTA and CDR2 FQGNSA. This CDR3 region has 13 residues. With 5 bases clipped from V and 3 bases from J, the junction kept 3 bases outside the gene matches. The CDR3 DNA sequence: TGTGCCAGCAGCCGTACTAGCGGCTACGAGCAGTACTTC. It encodes CASSRTSGYEQYF.

The V gene is TRBV28, the J gene TRBJ2-7, with D tentatively TRBD1 (5 bases). Trimming cost V 3 bases and J 3 bases, with 24 bases left between them. The CDR3 extends over 18 amino acids. CDR1 MDHEN and CDR2 SYDVKM come from the germline V gene. The CDR3, as DNA: TGTGCCAGCAGTTTCTCAGGACCCCTAGGGGTCTCTTTCTACGAGCAGTACTTC. Translation gives CASSFSGPLGVSFYEQYF.

The sample holds many counts of this clonotype. The chain combines TRBV28 with TRBJ2-5; weak D call: TRBD2 (5 bases). V lost 6 bases, J lost 3 bases, and 17 bases lay in between. CDR3 length equals 15 residues. Per germline, CDR1 MDHEN and CDR2 SYDVKM. In DNA form, the CDR3 reads TGTGCCAGCAGCGCTCCGGGGTTCCCGGAAGAGACCCAGTACTTC. Translation: CASSAPGFPEETQYF.

This clonotype was counted only a few times. V is TRBV20-1 and J is TRBJ2-2, with TRBD2 matching 8 bases. Germline CDR1 and CDR2: DFQATT and SNEGSKA (reference sequence). The length of the CDR3 is 15 residues. With 3 bases clipped from V and 2 bases from J, the junction kept 5 bases outside the gene matches. The CDR3 region is CSASVAGINTGELFF. The CDR3 nucleotides are TGCAGTGCTAGTGTAGCGGGGATAAACACCGGGGAGCTGTTTTTT.

This clonotype was seen at least ten times. V and J are TRBV7-9 and TRBJ1-2, with 7 bases that match TRBD1. The ends lost 5 bases at V and 2 bases at J; junction bases unmatched: 5. This CDR3 is 14 amino acids long. The germline V gene encodes CDR1 SEHNR and CDR2 FQNEAQ (reference sequence). The CDR3, as DNA: TGTGCCAGCAGCACGGGACAGACAAACTATGGCTACACCTTC. It specifies CASSTGQTNYGYTF.

At least ten counts were recorded for this clonotype. The chain is built from TRBV7-2 and TRBJ2-3; D unclear. Trimming took off 5 bases at V and 6 bases at J, with 18 bases between the two ends. Looked up from germline, CDR1 is SGHTA and CDR2 is FQGNSA. The CDR3 covers 15 residues. CDR3 sequence reads: CASSRLPSVSDTQYF. In DNA, the CDR3 is TGTGCCAGCAGCCGTCTGCCAAGTGTCAGCGATACGCAGTATTTT.

This clonotype was detected only a few times. This chain connects TRBV7-9 to TRBJ1-6; 7 bases agree with TRBD1. In germline, CDR1 is SEHNR, CDR2 FQNEAQ (reference sequence). The trim removed 5 bases at V and 7 bases at J, leaving 8 bases unmatched. CDR3 size: 15 residues. The CDR3 DNA reads TGTGCCAGCAGCGTCGACAGGGCTCAGAATTCACCCCTCCACTTT. It specifies CASSVDRAQNSPLHF.

The CDR3 nucleotides are TGTGCCACCAGCAGAGATAGGTATAGGGGGCACAATGAGCAGTTCTTC. Its translation is CATSRDRYRGHNEQFF. The V and J genes are TRBV15 and TRBJ2-1; 7 nucleotides align to TRBD1. CDR1 is LNHNV, CDR2 YYDKDF, per germline (reference sequence). The CDR3 is 16 amino acids. Germline trimming cut 0 bases from V and 5 bases from J; bases unmatched to any gene: 7.

The J gene is TRBJ2-1, the V gene TRBV24-1, with TRBD1 identical over 7 bases. Germline CDR1 is KGHDR and CDR2 is SFDVKD. The CDR3 spans 14 residues. V lost 3 bases to trimming and J lost 8 bases; unmatched junction nucleotides: 6. CDR3 in amino acids: CATSDPGTAHEQFF. The CDR3 DNA reads as TGTGCCACCAGTGATCCCGGGACAGCCCATGAGCAGTTCTTC.

Details on this clonotype: A read error may be the cause here, since a much bigger clone is one base away. V gene TRBV7-2 combines with J gene TRBJ2-3, with TRBD2 matching over 7 bases. The germline gives CDR1 SGHTA, CDR2 FQGNSA. The CDR3 runs to 14 residues. The V and J ends lost 4 bases and 3 bases, in that order; junction bases with no gene match: 4. This CDR3 reads CASSSGLGTDTQYF. The CDR3 region has the DNA TGTGCCAGCAGCTCCGGACTAGGTACAGATACGCAGTATTTT.

Note on this clonotype: A single base separates this from a much larger clone, so it may be a read error. The gene calls are TRBV7-6 and TRBJ2-1; D is possibly TRBD2 (6 bases). The CDR3 has 16 residues. Trimming pared 4 bases from V and 6 bases from J, leaving 19 bases between. Germline V gene data show CDR1 as SGHVS and CDR2 as FNYEAQ. This CDR3 is CASSSDSGTHFNEQFF. The DNA of the CDR3 is TGTGCCAGCAGCTCGGATTCCGGGACTCACTTCAATGAGCAGTTCTTC.

This clonotype showed up just a few times. The chain is built from TRBV7-8 and TRBJ2-4; 12 positions agree with TRBD2. CDR3 length equals 19 residues. Germline loops: CDR1 SGHVS, CDR2 FQNEAQ. The V and J ends lost 5 bases and 1 base, in that order; junction bases with no gene match: 12. The CDR3 reads CASSRQASGRASAKNIQYF. In nucleotides, the CDR3 is TGTGCCAGCAGCAGACAGGCTAGCGGGAGGGCCAGTGCCAAAAACATTCAGTACTTC.

The chain is built from TRBV14 and TRBJ2-7; 7 nucleotides agree with TRBD2. Trimming removed 0 bases from V and 6 bases from J; junction bases left unmatched: 5. This CDR3 region has 14 residues. Germline V CDR1 and CDR2: SGHDN, FVKESK. DNA of the CDR3: TGTGCCAGCAGCCAAGATGCGGGGGTGGGCGAGCAGTACTTC. The encoded protein is CASSQDAGVGEQYF.

The chain recombines TRBV30 with TRBJ2-7, with TRBD2 matching over 8 bases. The trim removed 5 bases at V and 5 bases at J, leaving 14 bases unmatched. The CDR3 runs to 15 residues. CDR1 is GTSNPN, CDR2 SVGIG, per germline (reference sequence). The CDR3 DNA follows: TGTGCCTGGTTTCGGGAGAGCGGGGGCGAGGACGAGCAGTACTTC. Translation gives CAWFRESGGEDEQYF.

The chain recombines TRBV6-1 with TRBJ2-7; TRBD2 matches at 13 bases. Germline V gene lookup returns CDR1 MNHNS and CDR2 SASEGT. Trimming removed 3 bases from V and 3 bases from J; junction bases left unmatched: 5. The CDR3 loop spans 16 amino acids. The CDR3 DNA sequence: TGTGCCAGCAGTGACGGTGGACTAGCGGGGGACTACGAGCAGTACTTC. It yields the protein CASSDGGLAGDYEQYF.

The V and J genes are TRBV30 and TRBJ2-2; unclear D gene. Trimming took 0 bases from V and 4 from J, leaving 6 bases between them. This CDR3 is built from 13 residues. Germline V gene data show CDR1 as GTSNPN and CDR2 as SVGIG (reference sequence). CDR3 sequence: CAWSVASTGELFF. For the CDR3, the DNA is TGTGCCTGGAGTGTAGCCAGCACCGGGGAGCTGTTTTTT.

Regarding this clonotype: One end of the junction does not line up with germline, which may come from a read error. V and J are TRBV5-6 and TRBJ1-1; D gene ambiguous. Germline CDR1 reads SGHDT; CDR2 reads YYEEEE. The CDR3 is 12 amino acids. The CDR3 loop reads CTSSFMQVAAFF. CDR3 DNA sequence: TGTACCAGCAGCTTTATGCAGGTTGCGGCTTTCTTT. Supplemented by reference TRBV5-6 and TRBJ1-1, the full variable domain reads DAGVTQSPTHLIKTRGQQVTLRCSPKSGHDTVSWYQQALGQGPQFIFQYYEEEERQRGNFPDRFSGHQFPNYSSELNVNALLLGDSALYLCTSSFMQVAAFFGQGTRLTVV.

J is TRBJ2-5 and V is TRBV27; tentatively, D is TRBD2 (6 bases). The germline CDR1 and CDR2 sequences are MNHEY and SMNVEV (reference sequence). V lost 4 bases and J 5 bases, leaving 14 bases between the germline ends. CDR3 length: 14 amino acids. CDR3 DNA sequence: TGTGCCAGCAGTTCGGGACTGTCAATGGAGACCCAGTACTTC. Its protein is CASSSGLSMETQYF.

This clonotype was picked up many times. This rearrangement joins TRBV14 to TRBJ2-3, with unresolved D. Germline CDR1 and CDR2: SGHDN and FVKESK. This CDR3 is built from 16 residues. V was pared by 1 base and J by 3 bases, with 14 bases between. DNA for the CDR3: TGTGCCAGCAGCCAAGTAGGCACTTTGAGGACAGATACGCAGTATTTT. Its protein product is CASSQVGTLRTDTQYF.